This T cell receptor beta chain stems from a study of cytomegalovirus exposure and HLA in healthy donors. Findings and caveats of the study: By a later analysis, the bulk of CMV-associated TCR beta chains appeared HLA-restricted.

The PCR employed 60 Vbeta primers together with 13 Jbeta primers. Per the authors' pipeline: Some 10 million shared chains were among the approximately 82 million unique TCR beta chains that a later analysis counted. Libraries were prepared by immunoSEQ multiplex PCR; TCRdb keeps only in-frame clonotypes and omits some of them. V, J and clone size are taken as reported in that table, and D and trimming were inferred from the DNA itself. There are around 82,000 clones in the sample; 60% to 85% occur only once, and 4.5% to 7% lies in the top ten. This CDR3 has 18 residues. J was trimmed by 3 bases and V by 0 bases; bases with no gene match: 11. Germline loops: CDR1 LGHNA, CDR2 YNFKEQ. About this clone itself: Its antigen remains unknown.

The chain joins TRBV4-2 to TRBJ2-7, with 10 bases that match TRBD2. The sequenced material came from PBMCs. The receptor was derived from a male donor in good health and CMV-seropositive. CDR3 nucleotides: TGTGCCAGCAGCCAAGAAAGGGGCCTAGCGGGGGCCTACTACGAGCAGTACTTC. As protein: CASSQERGLAGAYYEQYF.